Each of the 18 T cell receptor beta chains below was sequenced from the same sample in a study of cytomegalovirus exposure and HLA in healthy donors. The protocol was immunoSEQ multiplex PCR, while the TCRdb copy is restricted to in-frame clones and leaves out a portion. The table includes about 220,000 clones, 75% to 90% detected once. The specimen sequenced was PBMCs. These receptors all come from a woman aged 30 to 39 in good health and CMV-seropositive.

V usage is TRBV19 and J usage is TRBJ1-3; D is uncertain. Per germline, CDR1 LNHDA and CDR2 SQIVND (reference sequence). The CDR3 is made up of 14 amino acids. V gave up 5 bases and J gave up 4 bases, with 12 bases separating them. CDR3 DNA: TGTGCCAGTAGTCCCCGGACGGACGGAAACACCATATATTTT. Translated, it gives CASSPRTDGNTIYF.

The rearrangement joins TRBV19 to TRBJ1-1; D is perhaps TRBD1 (6 bases). This CDR3 spans 14 amino acids. Germline V gene data show CDR1 as LNHDA and CDR2 as SQIVND (reference sequence). V lost 6 bases and J lost 1, with 12 bases in between. The CDR3 nucleotides read TGTGCCAGTAGCGCTAGGGGGAGGAACACTGAAGCTTTCTTT. This translates into CASSARGRNTEAFF. The full variable domain, in which reference TRBV19 and TRBJ1-1 provide the parts outside the CDR3, is DGGITQSPKYLFRKEGQNVTLSCEQNLNHDAMYWYRQDPGQGLRLIYYSQIVNDFQKGDIAEGYSVSREKKESFPLTVTSAQKNPTAFYLCASSARGRNTEAFFGQGTRLTVV.

The chain employs TRBV30 and TRBJ2-2, with 8 bases fitting TRBD1. This CDR3 is 16 amino acids long. Germline V CDR1 and CDR2: GTSNPN, SVGIG (reference sequence). V lost 3 bases and J lost 2; bases outside the gene matches: 8. The CDR3 nucleotides are TGTGCCTGGAGCAATTCAGGGGGCCCTAACACCGGGGAGCTGTTTTTT. As protein: CAWSNSGGPNTGELFF.

The V gene is TRBV18, the J gene TRBJ2-7, with 9 positions matching TRBD1. J lost 1 base, V lost 3 bases, and 4 bases had no gene match. From germline, CDR1 is KGHSH and CDR2 LQKENI. There are 15 residues in the CDR3. Here the CDR3 DNA reads TGTGCCAGCTCACCGGGACAGGGAATATCCTACGAGCAGTACTTC. Translated: CASSPGQGISYEQYF.

The chain has TRBV18 and TRBJ1-1; D not certain. Trimming took off 5 bases at V and 1 base at J, with 17 bases between the two ends. The length of the CDR3 is 16 residues. The germline CDR1 and CDR2 sequences are KGHSH and LQKENI. This CDR3 is CASSSGDGRSNTEAFF. Written as DNA, the CDR3 is TGTGCCAGCTCATCGGGAGATGGACGGTCGAACACTGAAGCTTTCTTT.

The genes are TRBV27 and TRBJ2-7; D ambiguous. Per the germline V gene, CDR1 is MNHEY and CDR2 is SMNVEV (reference sequence). V shed 4 bases and J shed 3 bases, with 7 bases lying between them. CDR3 length equals 12 residues. The CDR3 bases are TGTGCCAGCAGTTCCCCTGACTACGAGCAGTACTTC. Translated: CASSSPDYEQYF.

This clone was seen only once. The rearrangement uses TRBV15 and TRBJ2-1; D is possibly TRBD2 (5 bases). The CDR3 consists of 12 residues. The germline V gene has CDR1 LNHNV and CDR2 YYDKDF (reference sequence). Trimming removed 1 base at V and 9 bases at J, with 7 bases between. This chain's CDR3 is CATSRVGGEQFF. CDR3 DNA: TGTGCCACCAGCAGAGTAGGAGGTGAGCAGTTCTTC.

The chain couples TRBV5-4 to TRBJ1-2; perhaps TRBD1 as D (5 bases). Per germline, CDR1 SGHNT and CDR2 YYREEE (reference sequence). The CDR3 covers 14 residues. Between the trimmed V and J ends, which lost 2 bases and 2 bases, there was a span of 10 bases. The CDR3: CASSFRDGNYGYTF. The CDR3 nucleotides read TGTGCCAGCAGCTTCCGGGACGGCAACTATGGCTACACCTTC.

This sequence joins TRBV6-1 and TRBJ2-1, with D possibly matching TRBD2 (5 bases). Germline V lookup: CDR1 MNHNS, CDR2 SASEGT. The CDR3 is 15 amino acids. V was trimmed by 8 bases and J by 5 bases, leaving 19 bases between them. The CDR3 nucleotides read TGTGCCAGCTACAGAGGGCCCCTCCGGCACAATGAGCAGTTCTTC. Translated: CASYRGPLRHNEQFF.

The V call is TRBV27, the J call TRBJ1-1; weak D call: TRBD1 (6 bases). Germline CDR1 and CDR2: MNHEY and SMNVEV (reference sequence). The CDR3 sequence is 14 residues long. Deletions cut 3 bases from V and 5 bases from J, with 13 bases between. CDR3 DNA: TGTGCCAGCAGTTTCCTACAGGGACGGACTGAAGCTTTCTTT. This translates into CASSFLQGRTEAFF.

As to this clone: Different DNA sequences within this sample yield the same CDR3. The rearrangement joins TRBV6-5 to TRBJ1-3, with D tentatively TRBD1 (5 bases). This CDR3 is 16 amino acids long. V was pared by 0 bases and J by 1 base, with 10 bases between. Germline V gene lookup returns CDR1 MNHEY and CDR2 SVGAGI. CDR3 residues: CASSYSISGSGNTIYF. The CDR3 DNA is TGTGCCAGCAGTTACTCAATATCAGGGTCTGGAAACACCATATATTTT.

Here the CDR3 DNA reads TGTGCCAGTAGTATAGCAGTCTGGGATCAGCCCCAGCATTTT. As protein: CASSIAVWDQPQHF. V gene TRBV19 combines with J gene TRBJ1-5; D is unclear. The germline gives CDR1 LNHDA, CDR2 SQIVND (reference sequence). V was pared by 1 base and J by 5 bases, with 9 bases between. The CDR3 is 14 amino acids.

This clone was found once. The CDR3 loop reads CASSYQREVHEQFF. In nucleotides, the CDR3 is TGTGCCAGCAGTTACCAGCGGGAGGTCCATGAGCAGTTCTTC. The chain couples TRBV6-5 to TRBJ2-1, with 9 bases aligning to TRBD2. After removal of 2 bases from V and 8 bases from J, the junction contained 4 bases not matched to a gene. The CDR3 loop spans 14 amino acids. Looked up from germline, CDR1 is MNHEY and CDR2 is SVGAGI.

The V call is TRBV4-1, the J call TRBJ2-1, with D unclear. The ends were cut back, 5 bases at V and 9 bases at J, with 8 bases in the middle. This CDR3 region has 11 residues. Germline V gene lookup returns CDR1 MGHRA and CDR2 YSYEKL. The CDR3 DNA sequence: TGCGCCAGCAGCTCCAGAGGTGAGCAGTTCTTC. Translation: CASSSRGEQFF.

The CDR3 region is CASSFIGTGAYGYTF. Written as DNA, the CDR3 is TGTGCCAGCAGTTTTATAGGGACAGGGGCCTATGGCTACACCTTC. This chain joins TRBV27 and TRBJ1-2; TRBD1 matches at 10 bases. CDR1 is MNHEY and CDR2 is SMNVEV in the germline V gene (reference sequence). J lost 4 bases, V lost 3 bases, and 5 bases had no gene match. The CDR3 consists of 15 residues.

The rearrangement links TRBV9 to TRBJ1-2; D unclear. Trimming took 7 bases from V and 5 from J, leaving 15 bases between them. The germline gives CDR1 SGDLS, CDR2 YYNGEE. CDR3 length: 13 amino acids. For the CDR3, the DNA is TGTGCCAGCGGGATCAGTGTCGAGTATGGCTACACCTTC. It codes for CASGISVEYGYTF.

The chain combines TRBV4-3 with TRBJ2-3; TRBD1 might be the D (5 bases). The CDR3 spans 14 residues. Per the germline V gene, CDR1 is LGHNA and CDR2 is YSLEER. V lost 4 bases, J lost 2 bases, and 10 bases lay in between. CDR3 in DNA: TGCGCCAGCAGCCCTATAGGGGTCACAGATACGCAGTATTTT. Its translation is CASSPIGVTDTQYF.

The J gene is TRBJ2-3, the V gene TRBV9; 7 positions agree with TRBD2. Looked up from germline, CDR1 is SGDLS and CDR2 is YYNGEE. The CDR3 has 17 amino acids. Trimming cost V 1 base and J 2 bases; bases outside gene matches: 10. The CDR3 reads CASSVRVSSGTTDTQYF. For the CDR3, the DNA is TGTGCCAGCAGCGTAAGGGTTTCTAGCGGAACCACAGATACGCAGTATTTT.